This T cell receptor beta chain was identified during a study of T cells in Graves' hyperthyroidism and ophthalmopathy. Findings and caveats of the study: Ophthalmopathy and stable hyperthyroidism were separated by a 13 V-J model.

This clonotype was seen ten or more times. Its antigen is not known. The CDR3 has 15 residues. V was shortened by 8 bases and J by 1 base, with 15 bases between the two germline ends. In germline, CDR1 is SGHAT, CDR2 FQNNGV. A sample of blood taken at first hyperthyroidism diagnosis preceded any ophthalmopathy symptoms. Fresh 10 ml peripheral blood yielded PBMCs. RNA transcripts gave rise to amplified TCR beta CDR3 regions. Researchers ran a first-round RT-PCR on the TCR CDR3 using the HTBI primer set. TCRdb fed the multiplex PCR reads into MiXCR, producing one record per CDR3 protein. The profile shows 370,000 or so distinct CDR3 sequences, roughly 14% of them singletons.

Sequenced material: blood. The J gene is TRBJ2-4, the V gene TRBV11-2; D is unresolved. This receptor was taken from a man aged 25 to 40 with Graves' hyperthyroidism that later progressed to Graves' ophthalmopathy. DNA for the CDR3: TGTGCCAGCTCTCGGCAGGCTGGGGCCAAAAACATTCAGTACTTC. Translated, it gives CASSRQAGAKNIQYF.